Reported below is one T cell receptor (beta chain). This clonotype was recorded a few times. What antigen it recognizes has not been identified. No base-level quality is on record; no much larger clone is a single base apart. From a lookup of the germline V gene (reference sequence), CDR1 and CDR2 are SGHKS and YYEKEE. Including the terminal cysteine and phenylalanine, the CDR3 comprises 15 residues. Only the CDR3 DNA is retained, 45 bases long and in frame from the first base. For this chain, trimming is 2 bases at the V end and 3 bases at the J end, and the number of junction bases without a gene match is 5. The sample is drawn from a study of T-cell reconstitution after alpha-beta-depleted transplantation in children (dated by TCRdb to between 2015 and 2016). Describing the broader study: Using TCR repertoire profiling, the study followed T-cell immune reconstitution in a quantitative way in children after TCRalphabeta/CD19-depleted allogeneic hematopoietic cell transplantation.

Preparation of the library involved PCR. Sequencer: Illumina HiSeq 2500. Molecular barcoding was employed in the preparation of TCR libraries, with unique molecular identifiers being used to normalize TCRbeta repertoire quantification. The public sequencing data were trimmed at Q25 with fastp and processed into clonotypes with MiXCR by TCRdb, which kept only in-frame beta chains. Rows are unified per CDR3 protein, each entry keeping the most common DNA and genes. The sample contains hundreds of thousands of distinct CDR3 sequences, around 18% of them found a single time. Jointly, the top ten make up 3.3% of the sample.

The receptor's source is a human donor who donated a stem cell graft to a child with acute lymphoblastic leukemia. The chain uses TRBV5-5 and TRBJ2-7; 10 bases in between match TRBD1. The specimen comprised PBMCs from the stem cell graft donor, sampled from the stem cell graft. The nucleotides are TGTGCCAGCAGCTTCGATGGGACAGGGGTCTACGAGCAGTACTTC. It encodes CASSFDGTGVYEQYF.